This is a list of T cell receptor beta chains from one sample in a study of T cells after yellow fever vaccination. TCRdb reprocessed the 5' RACE reads via MiXCR and lists one record per CDR3 protein. Of over 300,000 distinct CDR3 sequences in the sample, approximately 4% are singletons; the top ten hold roughly 25%. Here the sequenced sample was PBMCs, taken 5 days after the yellow fever booster vaccination. The receptor set was obtained from a man aged 18 to 30 who received the YFV17D yellow fever vaccine. Both conserved end residues are part of each CDR3. The order of the fields is V gene, clone size, J gene, D gene, CDR3 DNA, CDR3 protein. A D gene is named only where the DNA matches it firmly. Part of the rows lack a size; the others show once, few, many or a class for expanded clones.

V gene: TRBV27
clone size: few
J gene: TRBJ2-2
D gene: -
CDR3 DNA: TGTGCCAGCAGTTTTTTGGGTCTAGGGACCGGGGAGCTGTTTTTT
CDR3 protein: CASSFLGLGTGELFF

V gene: TRBV5-1
clone size: -
J gene: TRBJ2-2
D gene: TRBD1
CDR3 DNA: TGCGCCAGCAGCCACGGGACAGGAGTACGTTACCCGAACACCGGGGAGCTGTTTTTT
CDR3 protein: CASSHGTGVRYPNTGELFF

V gene: TRBV7-2
clone size: -
J gene: TRBJ2-7
D gene: -
CDR3 DNA: TGTGCCAGCAGCTTAGGTAGGACAGCAATGAGCTCCTACGAGCAGTACTTC
CDR3 protein: CASSLGRTAMSSYEQYF

V gene: TRBV4-3
clone size: many
J gene: TRBJ1-2
D gene: -
CDR3 DNA: TGCGCCAGCAGCCCTACCGAGGGGGGGTTCTATGGCTACACCTTC
CDR3 protein: CASSPTEGGFYGYTF

V gene: TRBV12-5
clone size: -
J gene: TRBJ1-2
D gene: -
CDR3 DNA: TGTGCTAGTGGTATAGGGGGTTCGGGCTATGGCTACACCTTC
CDR3 protein: CASGIGGSGYGYTF

V gene: TRBV4-1
clone size: -
J gene: TRBJ2-1
D gene: TRBD2
CDR3 DNA: TGCGCCAGCAGCCAGGGGACTAGCGGGGGGGTATGGAATGAGCAGTTCTTC
CDR3 protein: CASSQGTSGGVWNEQFF

V gene: TRBV6-2/TRBV6-3
clone size: few
J gene: TRBJ1-6
D gene: -
CDR3 DNA: TGTGCCAGCGTTGGAGGGTTTTTGCGTCCCCTCCACTTT
CDR3 protein: CASVGGFLRPLHF

V gene: TRBV27
clone size: few
J gene: TRBJ2-3
D gene: TRBD2
CDR3 DNA: TGTGCCAGCAGTCCTACCACTAGCGGGGGGACAGATACGCAGTATTTT
CDR3 protein: CASSPTTSGGTDTQYF

V gene: TRBV14
clone size: few
J gene: TRBJ2-1
D gene: -
CDR3 DNA: TGTGCCAGCAGCCAATTTGCAGGGTTATCCTACAATGAGCAGTTCTTC
CDR3 protein: CASSQFAGLSYNEQFF

V gene: TRBV29-1
clone size: few
J gene: TRBJ1-4
D gene: TRBD1
CDR3 DNA: TGCAGCGTTTATACAGGGGGCAGAGGGGAAAAACTGTTTTTT
CDR3 protein: CSVYTGGRGEKLFF

V gene: TRBV12-3/TRBV12-4
clone size: few
J gene: TRBJ1-1
D gene: -
CDR3 DNA: TGTGCCAGCAGTCGTGGAGACACTAACACTGAAGCTTTCTTT
CDR3 protein: CASSRGDTNTEAFF

V gene: TRBV6-5
clone size: many
J gene: TRBJ2-3
D gene: TRBD2
CDR3 DNA: TGTGCCAGCAGTTCAGGCGGGGGGGCCACAGATACGCAGTATTTT
CDR3 protein: CASSSGGGATDTQYF

V gene: TRBV11-2
clone size: -
J gene: TRBJ2-5
D gene: TRBD1
CDR3 DNA: TGTGCCAGCAGCTTAGAGGGACAGGGACAGACCCAGTACTTC
CDR3 protein: CASSLEGQGQTQYF

V gene: TRBV18
clone size: -
J gene: TRBJ2-3
D gene: TRBD2
CDR3 DNA: TGTGCCAGCTCACCTTCCCCCAACGGGGGGACCACAGATACGCAGTATTTT
CDR3 protein: CASSPSPNGGTTDTQYF

V gene: TRBV14
clone size: -
J gene: TRBJ2-6
D gene: -
CDR3 DNA: TGTGCCAGCAGCCAAGTATTCGGAAGCTCTGGGGCCAACGTCCTGACTTTC
CDR3 protein: CASSQVFGSSGANVLTF

V gene: TRBV4-2
clone size: many
J gene: TRBJ2-2
D gene: -
CDR3 DNA: TGTGCCAGCAGCCGGGGGCAGGGAACCGGGGAGCTGTTTTTT
CDR3 protein: CASSRGQGTGELFF

V gene: TRBV7-9
clone size: many
J gene: TRBJ2-5
D gene: -
CDR3 DNA: TGTGCCAGCAGCTTCTCACACGGCGGCGGGGAGACCCAGTACTTC
CDR3 protein: CASSFSHGGGETQYF

V gene: TRBV12-3/TRBV12-4
clone size: few
J gene: TRBJ2-6
D gene: -
CDR3 DNA: TGTGCCAGCAGTTTATGGGGGCAGCCCCCGAGCTCTGGGGCCAACGTCCTGACTTTC
CDR3 protein: CASSLWGQPPSSGANVLTF

V gene: TRBV20-1
clone size: many
J gene: TRBJ2-3
D gene: -
CDR3 DNA: TGCAGTGCTAGAGGGGCTAGCGGCACAGATACGCAGTATTTT
CDR3 protein: CSARGASGTDTQYF

V gene: TRBV20-1
clone size: few
J gene: TRBJ2-6
D gene: -
CDR3 DNA: TGCAGTGCTAGCCCCTCTGGGGCCAACGTCCTGACTTTC
CDR3 protein: CSASPSGANVLTF

V gene: TRBV28
clone size: -
J gene: TRBJ1-4
D gene: -
CDR3 DNA: TGTGCCAGCACCACCCAGGGAAAACTGTTTTTT
CDR3 protein: CASTTQGKLFF

V gene: TRBV5-4
clone size: few
J gene: TRBJ2-1
D gene: TRBD1
CDR3 DNA: TGTGCCAGCAGCTTGGGGACAGGGAGGTCGTACAATGAGCAGTTCTTC
CDR3 protein: CASSLGTGRSYNEQFF

V gene: TRBV5-1
clone size: -
J gene: TRBJ2-2
D gene: TRBD1
CDR3 DNA: TGCGCCAGCCTACCGTGGACAGGACACACCGGGGAGCTGTTTTTT
CDR3 protein: CASLPWTGHTGELFF

V gene: TRBV19
clone size: -
J gene: TRBJ2-2
D gene: TRBD1
CDR3 DNA: TGTGCCAGCAGACAGGGGGCCGCGAACACCGGGGAGCTGTTTTTT
CDR3 protein: CASRQGAANTGELFF

V gene: TRBV3-1
clone size: -
J gene: TRBJ1-6
D gene: -
CDR3 DNA: TGTGCCAGCAGCCAAGGGGGGGCGCGTTCACCCCTCCACTTT
CDR3 protein: CASSQGGARSPLHF

V gene: TRBV5-6
clone size: -
J gene: TRBJ2-3
D gene: TRBD2
CDR3 DNA: TGTGCCAGCAGCCCGATGGGACTAGTTTCAGATACGCAGTATTTT
CDR3 protein: CASSPMGLVSDTQYF

V gene: TRBV7-3
clone size: few
J gene: TRBJ2-3
D gene: -
CDR3 DNA: TGTGCCAGCAGCTTAAGAGGGGTGAAAGATACGCAGTATTTT
CDR3 protein: CASSLRGVKDTQYF